This T cell receptor (beta chain) was identified during a study of T cells in Graves' hyperthyroidism and ophthalmopathy. From approximately 9.1 ml of fresh peripheral blood, PBMCs were isolated. Amplified TCR beta CDR3 regions came from RNA transcripts. Using the HTBI primer set, a first-round RT-PCR was run on the TCR CDR3. TCRdb passed the multiplex PCR reads through MiXCR, listing each CDR3 protein once. The table shows a few hundred thousand distinct CDR3 sequences, with approximately 14% occurring only once. This CDR3 is 16 amino acids long. The V gene's germline CDR1 is SGHRS and CDR2 YFSETQ. V dropped 5 bases and J dropped 2; count of bases not matched to a gene: 11. This clonotype was counted at least ten times. Its matching antigen is unknown. Study results and caveats: Clonotypes that were expanded in thyroid above 0.001 mostly appeared in blood too.

This receptor was identified in a woman aged 25 to 45 with Graves' hyperthyroidism. The sample comprised blood. The rearrangement links TRBV5-1 to TRBJ2-3; 7 bases are shared with TRBD2. CDR3 region: CASRLGGSGTTDTQYF. The CDR3 DNA follows: TGCGCCAGCAGGCTCGGTGGGAGCGGGACCACAGATACGCAGTATTTT.